A single sample gave rise to the 27 T cell receptor beta chains below, sequenced in a study of low-dose radiotherapy and immunotherapy resistance in tumors. Priming of first-strand cDNA relied on TRAV- and TRBV-specific primers (covering alpha and beta chains). A constant-region primer paired with the V-primer adapter amplified TCRs over around 18 PCR cycles. One entry per CDR3 protein results from TCRdb running MiXCR on the reads. The sample has some 82,000 distinct CDR3 sequences; around 18% are singletons. The time point was: before trial treatment. The sample was PBMCs, taken before treatment. All receptors come from a male donor with prostate cancer.

This clonotype was recorded many times. The chain is built from TRBV19 and TRBJ2-1; 15 bases map to TRBD2. This CDR3 is 16 amino acids long. The V and J ends lost 5 bases and 8 bases, in that order; junction bases with no gene match: 7. CDR1 and CDR2 (germline): LNHDA, SQIVND (reference sequence). The CDR3 region is CASSVPGLAGGDEQFF. CDR3 coding DNA: TGTGCCAGTAGTGTACCGGGACTAGCGGGAGGTGATGAGCAGTTCTTC.

This clonotype was counted only a few times. V is TRBV20-1 and J is TRBJ2-5, with a possible D match to TRBD1 (5 bases). The CDR3 has 12 amino acids. Trimming pared 3 bases from V and 4 bases from J, leaving 9 bases between. Germline V gene data show CDR1 as DFQATT and CDR2 as SNEGSKA (reference sequence). The CDR3 DNA reads TGCAGTGCTAGGGGGCCCAGAGAGACCCAGTACTTC. Its translation is CSARGPRETQYF.

This clonotype was counted at least ten times. The gene calls are TRBV2 and TRBJ1-4; tentatively, D is TRBD1 (6 bases). The V end lost 4 bases, the J end lost 3 bases, and 9 bases lay between the germline ends. CDR1 is SNHLY and CDR2 is FYNNEI in the germline V gene. The CDR3 loop spans 14 amino acids. For the CDR3, the DNA is TGTGCCAGCAGTGGACAGGCTGCTAATGAAAAACTGTTTTTT. Residues: CASSGQAANEKLFF.

This clonotype was observed many times. As DNA, the CDR3 is TGTGCCAGCAGGATAGCGGGAGGGGAAAGGGAGCAGTTCTTC. Translated: CASRIAGGEREQFF. The chain combines TRBV6-6 with TRBJ2-1; 11 bases are shared with TRBD2. The CDR3 covers 14 residues. CDR1 MNHNY and CDR2 SVGAGI come from the germline V gene (reference sequence). The ends lost 6 bases at V and 10 bases at J; junction bases unmatched: 8.

This clonotype was counted at least ten times. CDR3 in DNA: TGCAGCGTTGAAGATAATAAGAAGAGCACAGATACGCAGTATTTT. Translated, it gives CSVEDNKKSTDTQYF. The chain is built from TRBV29-1 and TRBJ2-3, with D unresolved. Germline-derived CDR1 and CDR2 are SQVTM and ANQGSEA. V gave up 0 bases and J gave up 0 bases, with 10 bases separating them. This CDR3 has 15 residues.

This clonotype has a count of ten or more. The chain carries TRBV9 and TRBJ2-7; D may match TRBD1 or TRBD2 (6 bases each). Trimming removed 4 bases from V and 0 bases from J, with 11 bases in between. Germline CDR1 SGDLS, CDR2 YYNGEE. CDR3 length: 14 residues. Here the CDR3 DNA reads TGTGCCAGCAGCCAAGGGGGGCGCTCCTACGAGCAGTACTTC. Translating gives CASSQGGRSYEQYF.

In this sample, this clonotype turned up many times. The V call is TRBV19, the J call TRBJ1-4; D is unclear. The V gene's germline CDR1 is LNHDA and CDR2 SQIVND (reference sequence). This CDR3 comprises 14 residues. Deletions cut 9 bases from V and 3 bases from J, with 14 bases between. For the CDR3, the DNA is TGTGCCAGCCACTTTCAGCGATCTAATGAAAAACTGTTTTTT. Translated, it gives CASHFQRSNEKLFF.

This clonotype was counted ten times or more. This chain connects TRBV9 to TRBJ2-6; D gene uncertain. The CDR3 length is 18 residues. Germline lookup yields CDR1 SGDLS and CDR2 YYNGEE. V lost 0 bases to trimming and J lost 0 bases, with 13 bases between them. In DNA form, the CDR3 reads TGTGCCAGCAGCGTAGCTTTCCGCGTTGGCTCTGGGGCCAACGTCCTGACTTTC. This encodes CASSVAFRVGSGANVLTF.

Comment on this clonotype: A far larger clone is only one base removed, so a read error is likely. J is TRBJ2-2 and V is TRBV7-3, with D hard to call. The V end lost 5 bases, the J end lost 7 bases, and 8 bases lay between the germline ends. There are 12 residues in the CDR3. The germline gives CDR1 SGHTA, CDR2 FQGTGA. In DNA, the CDR3 is TGTGCCAGCAGCCAGGATATCGGGGAGCTGTTTTTT. It translates to CASSQDIGELFF.

The table lists this clonotype with many counts. The V gene is TRBV3-1, the J gene TRBJ2-7, with 9 bases fitting TRBD2. V lost 3 bases and J lost 4; bases outside the gene matches: 4. Germline-derived CDR1 and CDR2 are LGHDT and YNNKEL (reference sequence). This CDR3 has 14 amino acids. In DNA form, the CDR3 reads TGTGCCAGCAGCCAGCGGGGGGGCCCGTACGAGCAGTACTTC. Its protein is CASSQRGGPYEQYF.

This clonotype was seen repeatedly, ten times or more. The chain links TRBV12-5 to TRBJ1-5, with 12 bases lining up with TRBD1. Trimming cost V 0 bases and J 2 bases; bases outside gene matches: 5. The CDR3 runs to 18 residues. In germline, CDR1 is LGHNT, CDR2 FRNRAP. CDR3 in amino acids: CASGLVGTGGAGNQPQHF. Written as DNA, the CDR3 is TGTGCTAGTGGTTTGGTAGGGACAGGGGGCGCGGGCAATCAGCCCCAGCATTTT.

This clonotype was observed at least ten times. The chain carries TRBV20-1 and TRBJ2-7; TRBD1 aligns across 7 bases. J gave up 7 bases and V 3 bases, and 12 bases lay outside the gene matches. CDR1 and CDR2 (germline): DFQATT, SNEGSKA (reference sequence). The CDR3 loop spans 14 amino acids. CDR3 region: CSASGLQGLTEQYF. CDR3 DNA: TGCAGTGCTAGTGGCCTACAGGGGCTGACGGAGCAGTACTTC.

Ten or more counts support this clonotype. The gene calls are TRBV4-1 and TRBJ2-1; TRBD2 aligns across 12 bases. Germline loops: CDR1 MGHRA, CDR2 YSYEKL. Trimming took 0 bases from V and 7 from J; bases not matched to a gene: 10. CDR3 size: 18 residues. The CDR3 here is CASSQEGILAGGFNEQFF. DNA for the CDR3: TGCGCCAGCAGCCAAGAGGGGATTCTAGCGGGGGGGTTTAATGAGCAGTTCTTC.

This clonotype appeared many times. The chain has TRBV5-1 and TRBJ1-2; TRBD1 matches 9 bases. Germline trimming cut 4 bases from V and 4 bases from J; bases unmatched to any gene: 5. The CDR3 contains 14 residues. The germline V gene has CDR1 SGHRS and CDR2 YFSETQ. CDR3 in amino acids: CASSNGQGTYGYTF. Here the CDR3 DNA reads TGCGCCAGCAGCAATGGACAGGGGACCTATGGCTACACCTTC.

This clonotype has at least ten counts. The chain recombines TRBV27 with TRBJ1-2, with D unclear. V was cut by 5 bases and J by 8 bases, with 18 bases left in between. The CDR3 length is 14 residues. Germline V gene lookup returns CDR1 MNHEY and CDR2 SMNVEV (reference sequence). The DNA of the CDR3 is TGTGCCAGCAGTCCCCATGGGTTAATGAGAGGCTACACCTTC. It translates to CASSPHGLMRGYTF.

This clonotype was picked up many times. The V call is TRBV2, the J call TRBJ2-3; 8 nucleotides match TRBD2. CDR1 is SNHLY, CDR2 FYNNEI, per germline. The CDR3 has 12 residues. Trimming removed 9 bases from V and 6 bases from J; junction bases left unmatched: 5. CDR3 in DNA: TGTGCCAGGCGCTCGGGGGGGGATACGCAGTATTTT. Protein product: CARRSGGDTQYF.

This clonotype was counted at least ten times. The rearrangement links TRBV9 to TRBJ2-2; no clear D. The CDR3 runs 14 residues. Trimming removed 4 bases at V and 0 bases at J, with 7 bases between. The germline CDR1 and CDR2 sequences are SGDLS and YYNGEE. This CDR3 reads CASSPRPNTGELFF. In DNA form, the CDR3 reads TGTGCCAGCAGCCCCCGCCCGAACACCGGGGAGCTGTTTTTT. The complete variable domain, with remaining parts taken from reference TRBV9 and TRBJ2-2, reads DSGVTQTPKHLITATGQRVTLRCSPRSGDLSVYWYQQSLDQGLQFLIQYYNGEERAKGNILERFSAQQFPDLHSELNLSSLELGDSALYFCASSPRPNTGELFFGEGSRLTVL.

This clonotype appeared many times. The rearrangement joins TRBV4-1 to TRBJ2-3; 16 bases are shared with TRBD2. Germline V gene lookup returns CDR1 MGHRA and CDR2 YSYEKL. The CDR3 is 18 amino acids. V was pared by 0 bases and J by 5 bases, with 5 bases of the junction left unmatched. The CDR3 coding sequence is TGCGCCAGCAGCCAAGATGGGGGACTAGCGGGAGGGCAAGATACGCAGTATTTT. Residues: CASSQDGGLAGGQDTQYF.

This clonotype came up many times. V usage is TRBV9 and J usage is TRBJ2-2; TRBD2 agrees at 7 bases. Per the germline V gene, CDR1 is SGDLS and CDR2 is YYNGEE. CDR3 length: 17 residues. V was clipped by 0 bases and J by 4 bases; unmatched bases: 9. CDR3 nucleotide sequence: TGTGCCAGCAGCGTAGTTCAGGCGGGGGTGGTCACCGGGGAGCTGTTTTTT. Amino acids: CASSVVQAGVVTGELFF.

V gene TRBV2 combines with J gene TRBJ2-7; a weak D match, TRBD2 (6 bases). The CDR3 contains 15 residues. Germline V gene sequence: CDR1 SNHLY, CDR2 FYNNEI. Trimming took 6 bases from V and 4 from J, leaving 19 bases between them. For the CDR3, the DNA is TGTGCCAGCAGCCAAGACAGATCCGGGGGATACGAGCAGTACTTC. Protein sequence: CASSQDRSGGYEQYF.

As concerns this clonotype: This sequence is one base from a far larger clone and is likely a read error. The chain joins TRBV28 to TRBJ2-1, with a tentative D call TRBD1 (5 bases). CDR1 is MDHEN, CDR2 SYDVKM, per germline. This CDR3 has 11 amino acids. V was clipped by 6 bases and J by 10 bases, with 10 bases between them. This chain's CDR3 is CASSHRYEQFF. DNA of the CDR3: TGTGCCAGCAGCCACAGGTACGAGCAGTTCTTC.

This clonotype was picked up many times. The genes are TRBV6-6 and TRBJ2-1; D is ambiguous. The CDR3 consists of 16 residues. Germline CDR1 and CDR2: MNHNY and SVGAGI (reference sequence). Between the trimmed V and J ends, which lost 4 bases and 0 bases, there was a span of 13 bases. In nucleotides, the CDR3 is TGTGCCAGCAGTTCGACCCGAGCCGGCTCCTACAATGAGCAGTTCTTC. It yields the protein CASSSTRAGSYNEQFF.

This clonotype was counted at least ten times. The junction departs from germline at one end; a sequencing error may be responsible. The rearrangement uses TRBV29-1 and TRBJ2-2, with D uncertain. This CDR3 contains 12 residues. The germline CDR1 and CDR2 sequences are SQVTM and ANQGSEA. This CDR3 reads CSVESNNGELFF. The CDR3 coding sequence is TGCAGCGTGGAATCCAACAACGGGGAGCTGTTTTTT.

The table lists this clonotype with many counts. The rearrangement uses TRBV2 and TRBJ2-7; D gene ambiguous. The V and J ends lost 2 bases and 9 bases respectively, with 17 bases between them. The CDR3 has 14 amino acids. CDR1 is SNHLY, CDR2 FYNNEI, per germline. The CDR3 region has the DNA TGTGCCAGCAGTGAATTATCCACCGGCGTCGGGCAGTACTTC. This gives the protein CASSELSTGVGQYF.

This clonotype was seen many times. V gene TRBV21-1 combines with J gene TRBJ2-3; the table's TRBD1 call for D was not verified on the DNA. TRBV21-1 represents a pseudogene. The CDR3 extends over 15 amino acids. DNA for the CDR3: TGTGCCAGCCCCTCAATGGAGGGGGACACAGATACGCAGTATTTT. Amino acid sequence: CASPSMEGDTDTQYF.

This clonotype has ten or more counts. The chain employs TRBV27 and TRBJ2-2; 7 bases map to TRBD2. The junction had 6 bases not matched to a gene; V was cut back by 8 bases and J by 3 bases. The V gene's germline CDR1 is MNHEY and CDR2 SMNVEV (reference sequence). This CDR3 has 14 amino acids. In DNA form, the CDR3 reads TGTGCCAGCCTCAGCGGGACCTACACCGGGGAGCTGTTTTTT. It yields the protein CASLSGTYTGELFF.

This clonotype has a count of ten or more. The genes are TRBV5-1 and TRBJ2-3, with D uncertain. In germline, CDR1 is SGHRS, CDR2 YFSETQ. The CDR3 runs to 14 residues. The ends were cut back, 1 base at V and 1 base at J, with 7 bases in the middle. CDR3: CASSLNVGTDTQYF. In nucleotides, the CDR3 is TGCGCCAGCAGCTTGAACGTGGGCACAGATACGCAGTATTTT.